These T cell receptor beta chains were read from a single sample in a study of blood T cell repertoires in COVID-19. This table comes from immunoSEQ multiplex PCR, and its TCRdb copy is limited to in-frame clones, with some not included. This sample has 250,000 to 350,000 clones, with about 87% found just once. Sequencing was performed on peripheral blood. These receptors originate from a woman aged 50 to 60 who had recovered from COVID-19. CDR3s include the opening cysteine and the closing phenylalanine or tryptophan. D genes are given only for firm matches. Clone size is given for some rows only: seen once, a few or many times, or a class if the clone is expanded.

DNA	CDR3	size	V	J	D
TGTGCCACCAGCAGAGAGACGGGATCCTACAACGTCCTGACTTTC	CATSRETGSYNVLTF	.	TRBV15	TRBJ2-6	.
TGTGCCATCAGTAGTGGCGGGGGAGGGACAGATACGCAGTATTTT	CAISSGGGGTDTQYF	.	TRBV10-3	TRBJ2-3	TRBD2
TGTGCCTCGAGACTAGCGGGAGGCGATACGCAGTATTTT	CASRLAGGDTQYF	.	TRBV11-2	TRBJ2-3	TRBD2
TGTGCCACCAGTGATTTGCTGACAGATACGCAGTATTTT	CATSDLLTDTQYF	.	TRBV24-1	TRBJ2-3	.
TGTGCCATCAGCGACCTAGCGGGGATTAGCTCCTACAATGAGCAGTTCTTC	CAISDLAGISSYNEQFF	.	TRBV10-3	TRBJ2-1	TRBD2
TGTGCCACTCAGACCGGACAGGTTGGAGAGACCCAGTACTTC	CATQTGQVGETQYF	.	TRBV2	TRBJ2-5	TRBD1
TGTGCCAGCAGTGAGCCGGGACAGCCTAAAACTGAAGCTTTCTTT	CASSEPGQPKTEAFF	.	TRBV6-1	TRBJ1-1	TRBD1
TGTGCCAGCAGTTTCGCAGGGCAGCCCCCCTACGAGCAGTACTTC	CASSFAGQPPYEQYF	.	TRBV28	TRBJ2-7	.
TGTGCCAGTAGTTCGGTGGGGCGCTGGGAAAAACTGTTTTTT	CASSSVGRWEKLFF	.	TRBV19	TRBJ1-4	.
TGTGCCAGCAGTCCGGGACAGGGATTCTATGGCTACACCTTC	CASSPGQGFYGYTF	.	TRBV6-2/TRBV6-3	TRBJ1-2	TRBD1
TGTGCCAGCAGCGCAGGCCGCTCCTACGAGCAGTACTTC	CASSAGRSYEQYF	.	TRBV27	TRBJ2-7	.
TGTGCCAGCAGTGCAAGGACAGGGGGAGGGACTGAAGCTTTCTTT	CASSARTGGGTEAFF	.	TRBV28	TRBJ1-1	TRBD1
TGTGCCAGCAGTATCCAGGGTGCAGGAAACACCATATATTTT	CASSIQGAGNTIYF	few	TRBV9	TRBJ1-3	.
TGTGCCACCAGCAGAGCAGGGACTAGCGGGAGGGTGTTGGATACGCAGTATTTT	CATSRAGTSGRVLDTQYF	.	TRBV15	TRBJ2-3	TRBD2